The next 18 T cell receptor beta chains were all read from a single sample in a study of OX40 agonist ivuxolimab in advanced cancers. The library came from the immunoSEQ multiplex PCR assay. TCRdb holds this immuneACCESS table with in-frame rearrangements only. Some clones are missing; in checked studies, unresolved V genes explain under half, and the rest has no known cause. Within this sample are about 64,000 clones, with approximately 82% of them counted one time only. Clones ranked in the top ten supply less than 5% of the sample. Sample: CD4+ or CD8+ T cells sorted from blood, taken in a trial of the OX40 agonist ivuxolimab. The receptors were gathered from an adult with an advanced solid tumor such as melanoma, head and neck, liver or kidney cancer.

This rearrangement joins TRBV5-1 to TRBJ1-1; D call uncertain. CDR1 is SGHRS and CDR2 is YFSETQ in the germline V gene. This CDR3 is 14 amino acids long. Trimming removed 3 bases at V and 4 bases at J, with 13 bases between. The DNA of the CDR3 is TGCGCCAGCAGCTCACGTCAGGATGGCACTGAAGCTTTCTTT. Amino acids: CASSSRQDGTEAFF.

The rearrangement links TRBV6-5 to TRBJ1-2; 7 nucleotides match TRBD1. The V segment lost 5 bases and the J segment 8 bases; nucleotides outside the gene matches: 14. CDR3 size: 15 residues. CDR1 is MNHEY, CDR2 SVGAGI, per germline. The CDR3 region is CASSPGGTVTRGYTF. CDR3 DNA sequence: TGTGCCAGCAGTCCCGGAGGGACAGTTACGCGCGGCTACACCTTC.

CDR3 nucleotide sequence: TGTGCCAGCAGCGTATCGCCCGCGGGAGTCTTCAATGAGCAGTTCTTC. Its protein product is CASSVSPAGVFNEQFF. The V and J genes are TRBV9 and TRBJ2-1; 7 bases are a match to TRBD2. The length of the CDR3 is 16 residues. Trimming removed 1 base from V and 6 bases from J; junction bases left unmatched: 10. CDR1 is SGDLS, CDR2 YYNGEE, per germline.

The chain recombines TRBV15 with TRBJ2-1, with a possible D match to TRBD2 (5 bases). Germline V gene sequence: CDR1 LNHNV, CDR2 YYDKDF (reference sequence). Trimming removed 1 base from V and 12 bases from J, with 13 bases in between. The CDR3 is made up of 13 amino acids. CDR3 in DNA: TGTGCCACCAGCAGAGGTGTCGGGGTAGGGCAGTTCTTC. As protein: CATSRGVGVGQFF.

V and J are TRBV19 and TRBJ1-1, with D possibly TRBD1 on 5 matching bases. Germline CDR1 is LNHDA and CDR2 is SQIVND (reference sequence). The CDR3 contains 12 residues. V shed 11 bases and J shed 6 bases, with 16 bases lying between them. The CDR3 DNA follows: TGTGCCGTCAGTGCCGGGGCCGCTGAAGCTTTCTTT. Its protein is CAVSAGAAEAFF.

The V gene is TRBV7-8, the J gene TRBJ1-2; the D gene is possibly TRBD1 (6 bases). In germline, CDR1 is SGHVS, CDR2 FQNEAQ. Trimming took 5 bases from V and 0 from J, leaving 19 bases between them. The CDR3 runs to 17 residues. The CDR3 loop reads CASSPYRGESTNYGYTF. The CDR3 DNA sequence: TGTGCCAGCAGCCCTTATAGGGGGGAGTCGACTAACTATGGCTACACCTTC.

This chain joins TRBV7-3 and TRBJ2-1, with 10 positions matching TRBD2. The CDR3 has 15 amino acids. V lost 4 bases to trimming and J lost 9 bases; unmatched junction nucleotides: 9. Germline loops: CDR1 SGHTA, CDR2 FQGTGA. CDR3 sequence: CASSSGLARAGEQFF. As DNA, the CDR3 is TGTGCCAGCAGCTCGGGACTAGCGCGCGCCGGTGAGCAGTTCTTC.

About this clone itself: One junction end disagrees with the germline gene, perhaps due to a read error. The sample carries other DNA sequences with the same CDR3. The CDR3 DNA sequence: TGTGCCAGCAGCCAGATAGACGAGGGTTATGGCTACACCTTC. Protein sequence: CASSQIDEGYGYTF. This chain uses TRBV4-1 with TRBJ1-2; no clear D gene. Germline loops: CDR1 MGHRA, CDR2 YSYEKL. The CDR3 consists of 14 residues.

V gene TRBV5-4 combines with J gene TRBJ1-6, with TRBD1 matching 8 bases. This CDR3 region has 15 residues. The V and J ends lost 4 bases and 7 bases, in that order; junction bases with no gene match: 7. The germline V gene has CDR1 SGHNT and CDR2 YYREEE (reference sequence). CDR3 sequence (DNA): TGTGCCAGCAGCCGAGAGGGACAGGCAAATTCACCCCTCCACTTT. This sequence encodes CASSREGQANSPLHF.

This clone was recorded a few times. V and J are TRBV5-1 and TRBJ2-2; TRBD1 might be the D (6 bases). CDR1 is SGHRS and CDR2 is YFSETQ in the germline V gene. V was trimmed by 2 bases and J by 4 bases, leaving 9 bases between them. CDR3 length equals 14 residues. The CDR3 DNA reads TGCGCCAGCAGCTTAACAGGGTCCACCGGGGAGCTGTTTTTT. This codes for CASSLTGSTGELFF.

V and J are TRBV6-1 and TRBJ2-4, with a weak D call TRBD2 (5 bases). Germline values: CDR1 MNHNS, CDR2 SASEGT. This CDR3 has 12 amino acids. The V end lost 6 bases, the J end lost 5 bases, and 8 bases lay between the germline ends. The chain's CDR3 is CASRAGENIQYF. The CDR3 DNA follows: TGTGCCAGCAGAGCCGGGGAAAACATTCAGTACTTC.

The chain joins TRBV7-3 to TRBJ2-5; D is unclear. The CDR3 is 13 amino acids. Germline CDR1 SGHTA, CDR2 FQGTGA. Trimming pared 5 bases from V and 4 bases from J, leaving 11 bases between. CDR3 nucleotides: TGTGCCAGCAGCCCTTTACCCGGAGAGACCCAGTACTTC. Its protein is CASSPLPGETQYF.

This clone is labeled medium-sized (0.01 to 0.1%). The chain combines TRBV5-6 with TRBJ1-6; no definite D call. The length of the CDR3 is 12 residues. With 4 bases removed from V and 7 bases from J, the gap between germline ends came to 6 bases. The germline V gene encodes CDR1 SGHDT and CDR2 YYEEEE. CDR3 DNA: TGTGCCAGCAGCCGTAGCAATTCACCCCTCCACTTT. Its protein product is CASSRSNSPLHF. The full variable domain, with the rest looked up from reference TRBV5-6 and TRBJ1-6, is DAGVTQSPTHLIKTRGQQVTLRCSPKSGHDTVSWYQQALGQGPQFIFQYYEEEERQRGNFPDRFSGHQFPNYSSELNVNALLLGDSALYLCASSRSNSPLHFGNGTRLTVT.

This chain uses TRBV27 with TRBJ2-3; 9 nucleotides align to TRBD1. V lost 1 base, J lost 5 bases, and 13 bases stayed unmatched. Germline V CDR1 and CDR2: MNHEY, SMNVEV (reference sequence). The CDR3 is made up of 18 amino acids. Here the CDR3 reads CASSLLPPTGGFRDTQYF. CDR3 bases: TGTGCCAGCAGTTTATTACCCCCCACAGGGGGCTTTAGAGATACGCAGTATTTT.

The rearrangement joins TRBV11-3 to TRBJ1-4, with D maybe TRBD1 (5 bases). V was shortened by 10 bases and J by 7 bases, with 16 bases between the two germline ends. This CDR3 is 13 amino acids long. Germline values: CDR1 SGHNT, CDR2 YENEEA. The CDR3 reads CANRSYGGEKLFF. The CDR3 bases are TGTGCCAACAGATCATACGGGGGTGAAAAACTGTTTTTT.

The rearrangement links TRBV6-6 to TRBJ2-2; the match to TRBD1 covers 7 bases. CDR3 length: 13 amino acids. With 7 bases clipped from V and 7 bases from J, the junction kept 6 bases outside the gene matches. The V gene's germline CDR1 is MNHNY and CDR2 SVGAGI (reference sequence). CDR3 residues: CASIQGGLGELFF. The CDR3 DNA sequence: TGTGCCAGCATACAAGGGGGCCTCGGGGAGCTGTTTTTT.

The V call is TRBV27, the J call TRBJ1-2; possible D gene TRBD1, 5 bases. CDR1 MNHEY and CDR2 SMNVEV come from the germline V gene (reference sequence). V gave up 3 bases and J gave up 8 bases, with 13 bases separating them. The CDR3 is made up of 13 amino acids. The CDR3 DNA reads as TGTGCCAGCAGTTTCAACAGGATGGGCGGCTACACCTTC. It specifies CASSFNRMGGYTF.

The CDR3 nucleotides are TGTGCCAGCAGTGCACAGAGCCAAGAGACCCAGTACTTC. Translating it yields CASSAQSQETQYF. The chain is built from TRBV2 and TRBJ2-5; D call uncertain. The length of the CDR3 is 13 residues. V was trimmed by 4 bases and J by 1 base, leaving 7 bases between them. Per germline, CDR1 SNHLY and CDR2 FYNNEI.